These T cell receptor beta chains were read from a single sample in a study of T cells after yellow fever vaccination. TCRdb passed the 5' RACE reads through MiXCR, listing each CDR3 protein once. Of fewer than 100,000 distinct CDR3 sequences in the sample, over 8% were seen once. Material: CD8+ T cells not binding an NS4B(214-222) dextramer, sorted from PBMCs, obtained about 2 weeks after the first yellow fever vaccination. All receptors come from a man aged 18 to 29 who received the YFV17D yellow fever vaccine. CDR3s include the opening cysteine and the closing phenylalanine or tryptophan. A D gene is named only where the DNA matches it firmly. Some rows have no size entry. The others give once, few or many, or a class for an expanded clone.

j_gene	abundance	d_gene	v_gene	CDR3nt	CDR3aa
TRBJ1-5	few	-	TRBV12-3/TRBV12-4	TGTGCCAGCAGTTCGACGACAGGCCCTCCTAAGCCCCAGCATTTT	CASSSTTGPPKPQHF
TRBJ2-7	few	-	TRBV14	TGTGCCAGCAGCCAAGGGAGAAGCAGACGGGGGGCCGAGTACGAGCAGTACTTC	CASSQGRSRRGAEYEQYF
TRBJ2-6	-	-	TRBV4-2	TGTGCCAGCAGCCAAGATACCGGCTCTGGGGCCAACGTTCTGACTTTC	CASSQDTGSGANVLTF
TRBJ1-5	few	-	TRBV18	TGTGCCAGCGCGCTCCGTGGGGAAAACAATCAGCCCCAGCATTTT	CASALRGENNQPQHF
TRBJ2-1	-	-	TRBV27	TGTGCCAGCAAACTAGCCCCGAGCTCCTACAATGAGCAGTTCTTC	CASKLAPSSYNEQFF
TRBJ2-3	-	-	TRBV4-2	TGTGCCAGCAGCCCTAAGGTTCTAAAAGGAGATACGCAGTATTTT	CASSPKVLKGDTQYF
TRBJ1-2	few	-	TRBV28	TGTGCCACTAGGGGCTTGTCTGACTATGGCTACACCTTC	CATRGLSDYGYTF
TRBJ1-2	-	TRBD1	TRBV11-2	TGTGCCAGCAGCCCAAAGACAGGGGATTTGGATGGCTACACCTTC	CASSPKTGDLDGYTF
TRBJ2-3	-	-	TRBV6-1	TGTGCCAGCTCCACGACGGCTCTAAGCACAGATACGCAGTATTTT	CASSTTALSTDTQYF
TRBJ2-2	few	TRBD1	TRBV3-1	TGTGCCACCAGCCAAGTGGACAGGCACACCGGGGAGCTGTTTTTT	CATSQVDRHTGELFF
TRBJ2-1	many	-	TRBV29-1	TGCAGCGTTGAAGACGAAAGATCCTACAATGAGCAGTTCTTC	CSVEDERSYNEQFF
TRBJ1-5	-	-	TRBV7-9	TGTGCCAGCAGCTCCGGTGCTGGTCAGCCCCAGCATTTT	CASSSGAGQPQHF
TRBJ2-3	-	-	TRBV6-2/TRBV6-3	TGTGCCAGCAGTTACACCCAGGGGGGTGCAGATACGCAGTATTTT	CASSYTQGGADTQYF
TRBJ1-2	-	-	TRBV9	TGTGCCAGCAGCGTAGGTCAAGGAGGGAACTATGGCTACGCCTTC	CASSVGQGGNYGYAF
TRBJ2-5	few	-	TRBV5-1	TGCGCCAGCAGCAGACCCACGACTCAAGAGACCCAGTACTTC	CASSRPTTQETQYF
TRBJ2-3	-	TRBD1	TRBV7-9	TGTGCCAGCAGCTATTGGGGACAGTTTACAGATACGCAGTATTTT	CASSYWGQFTDTQYF
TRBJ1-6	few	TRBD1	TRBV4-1	TGCGCCAGCAGCCAACTCCGACAGGGCGGTACACCCCTCCACTTT	CASSQLRQGGTPLHF
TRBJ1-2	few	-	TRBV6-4	TGTGCCAGCAGTGAGGGACGGCGCGGCGGCTACACCTTC	CASSEGRRGGYTF
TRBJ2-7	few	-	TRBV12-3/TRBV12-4	TGTGCCAGCAGTTTTGGTTCGTCCCACTACGAGCAGTACTTC	CASSFGSSHYEQYF
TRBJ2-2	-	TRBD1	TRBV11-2	TGTGCCAGCAGCTTGGGGGTGGACAGGGCCCCCGGGGAGCTGTTTTTT	CASSLGVDRAPGELFF
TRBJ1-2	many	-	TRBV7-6	TGTGCCAGCAGCTCTCACAAGCTCTATGGCTACACCTTC	CASSSHKLYGYTF
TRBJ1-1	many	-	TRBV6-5	TGTGCCAGCAGTTATTCGGGCATAGTAGCTTTCTTT	CASSYSGIVAFF
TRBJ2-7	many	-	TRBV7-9	TGTGCCAGCAGAGCACGAGGGGCGCTTGCCGAGCAGTACTTC	CASRARGALAEQYF
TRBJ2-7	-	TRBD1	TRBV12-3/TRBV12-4	TGTGCCAGCAGTCCGGGACAGGGGCTTTACTACGAGCAGTACTTC	CASSPGQGLYYEQYF
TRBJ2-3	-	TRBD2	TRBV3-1	TGTGCCAGCCATAGCGGGGGGGCCGTAGATACGCAGTATTTT	CASHSGGAVDTQYF
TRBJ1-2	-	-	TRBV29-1	TGCAGCGTTGTCTCCCCCGACATGTTCACTGGCTACACCTTC	CSVVSPDMFTGYTF
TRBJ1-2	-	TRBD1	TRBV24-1	TGTGCCACCAGTGATAAACAGGGGGCGGTCTATGGCTACACCTTC	CATSDKQGAVYGYTF
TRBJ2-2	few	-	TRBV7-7	TGTGCTAGCAGCTCCGACTTGACCTCATTCGCCGGGGAGCTGTTTTTT	CASSSDLTSFAGELFF
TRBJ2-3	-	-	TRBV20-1	TGCAGCCCCCAAAGGGTCGATACGCAGTATTTT	CSPQRVDTQYF
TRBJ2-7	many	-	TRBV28	TGTGCCAGCAGTTCACCCGGGACGGCGGGCGACGAGCAGTACTTC	CASSSPGTAGDEQYF
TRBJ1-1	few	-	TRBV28	TGTGCCAGCAGTTATTGGGCTAACACTGAAGCTTTCTTT	CASSYWANTEAFF
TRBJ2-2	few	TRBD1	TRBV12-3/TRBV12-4	TGTGCCAGCAGTTTGCCGAGGACAGGAGTCGGGGAGCTGTTTTTT	CASSLPRTGVGELFF
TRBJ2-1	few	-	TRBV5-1	TGCGCCAGCAGCTTGGCTAGCGCGGTGAGCTCCTACAATGAGCAGTTCTTC	CASSLASAVSSYNEQFF
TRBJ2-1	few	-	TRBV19	TGTGCCAGTAGGTGGGGGTACAATGAGCAGTTCTTC	CASRWGYNEQFF
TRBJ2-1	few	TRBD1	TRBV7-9	TGTGCCAGCAGCTTCAGGACAGGGATAGACAATGAGCAGTTCTTC	CASSFRTGIDNEQFF
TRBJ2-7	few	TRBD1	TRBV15	TGTGCCACCAGGGACAGGGGGGCCTACGAGCAGTACTTC	CATRDRGAYEQYF
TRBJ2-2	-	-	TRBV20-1	TGCAGTGCTAGAGATTCTTGGGGGAACGGCCCGAACACCGGGGAGCTGTTTTTT	CSARDSWGNGPNTGELFF
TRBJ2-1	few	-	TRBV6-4	TGTGCCAGCAGTGACTGGGGGGTTAGCTCCTACAATGAGCAGTTCTTC	CASSDWGVSSYNEQFF
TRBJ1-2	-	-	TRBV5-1	TGCGCCAGCATTCCTCTCTATGGCTACACCTTC	CASIPLYGYTF
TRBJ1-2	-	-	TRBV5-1	TGCGCCAGCAGCTTGGTTTCAGGGAGTCTCGAGGGCTACACCTTC	CASSLVSGSLEGYTF
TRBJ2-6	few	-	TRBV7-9	TGTGCCAGCAGCCGGCGGGGAAGAGGGGCCAACGTCCTGACTTTC	CASSRRGRGANVLTF
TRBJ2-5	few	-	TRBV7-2	TGTGCCAGCAGCTTAGGTTGGGACATATACGAGACCCAGTACTTC	CASSLGWDIYETQYF
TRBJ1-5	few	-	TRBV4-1	TGCGCCAGCAGCCGGCCGGGGGCTCAGCCCCAGCATTTT	CASSRPGAQPQHF
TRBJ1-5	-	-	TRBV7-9	TGTGCCAGCAGCGCTACAGGAGTCAATCAGCCCCAGCATTTT	CASSATGVNQPQHF
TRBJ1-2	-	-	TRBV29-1	TGCAGCGTCGAAGATAACTATGGCTACACCTTC	CSVEDNYGYTF
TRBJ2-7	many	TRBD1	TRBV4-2	TGTGCCAGCAGCCTATACGGACAGGATCCCTACGAGCAGTACTTC	CASSLYGQDPYEQYF
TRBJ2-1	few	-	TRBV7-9	TGTGCCAGCAGCCACAGACAGAGCTCCTACAATGAGCAGTTCTTC	CASSHRQSSYNEQFF
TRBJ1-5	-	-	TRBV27	TGTGCCAGCAGTTTATACTTCAATCAGCCCCAGCATTTT	CASSLYFNQPQHF
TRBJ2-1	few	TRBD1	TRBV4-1	TGCGCCAGCAGCCATAGACAGGGCCCCTACAATGAGCAGTTCTTC	CASSHRQGPYNEQFF
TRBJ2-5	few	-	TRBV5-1	TGCGCCAGCAGCTTCTCTTGGACAGCTGGAGAGACCCAGTACTTC	CASSFSWTAGETQYF
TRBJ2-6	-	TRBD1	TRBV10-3	TGTGCCATCAGTGGGACAGGCTTCTCTGGGGCCAACGTCCTGACTTTC	CAISGTGFSGANVLTF
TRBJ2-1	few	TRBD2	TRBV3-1	TGTGCCAGCAGCCACCAAGACGGGACTAGCGGGGGAGAGCAGTTCTTC	CASSHQDGTSGGEQFF